The rows below give T cell receptor beta chains drawn from one sample of a study of blood T cell repertoires in COVID-19. Sequencing used immunoSEQ multiplex PCR; TCRdb keeps in-frame clones, though not all of them. This table has about 86,000 clones, over 70% appearing once. Sequencing was carried out using peripheral blood. The receptor source for this set is a human donor in a cohort sampled during active COVID-19. Both conserved end residues are part of each CDR3. The D gene is left open where the match is weak. Some rows mark clone size as missing; the rest say once, few, many or name a class of expanded clone.

j_gene,abundance,d_gene,v_gene,CDR3nt,CDR3aa
TRBJ1-1,-,TRBD1,TRBV3-1/TRBV3-2,TGTGCCAGCAGCCAAGCAGTGGTGGGGACAGGCAAGCGTAGGAGGGATCTTAACACTGAAGCTTTCTTT,CASSQAVVGTGKRRRDLNTEAFF
TRBJ2-3,-,TRBD2,TRBV7-8,TGTGCCAGCAGCTCTATCCCGAAGCGGACTAGCGGGAGGGCAGATACGCAGTATTTT,CASSSIPKRTSGRADTQYF
TRBJ1-6,once,TRBD1,TRBV30,TGTGCCTGGAGTGGGGGACAGGGTTTAAGTTCACCCCTCCACTTT,CAWSGGQGLSSPLHF
TRBJ1-2,few,TRBD1,TRBV6-5,TGTGCCAGCAGTTACTCAAGGACAGGTGGGGGCTATGGCTACACCTTC,CASSYSRTGGGYGYTF
TRBJ2-5,once,-,TRBV28,TGTGCCACCTCAGTGGGGGCAGACCTTCAAGAGACCCAGTACTTC,CATSVGADLQETQYF
TRBJ1-1,-,-,TRBV7-3,TGTGCCAGCAGTTGGGGACAGAACACTGAAGCTTTCTTT,CASSWGQNTEAFF
TRBJ1-1,-,TRBD1,TRBV5-1,TGCGCCAGCAGAGATACAGGGGGCACTGAAGCTTTCTTT,CASRDTGGTEAFF
TRBJ2-3,-,TRBD1,TRBV5-8,TGTGCCAGCAGCTTACAACAGGGGACGCAGTATTTT,CASSLQQGTQYF
TRBJ2-7,-,TRBD2,TRBV5-6,TGTGCCAGCAGCTGGACTAGCGGGAGTTACGAGCAGTACTTC,CASSWTSGSYEQYF
TRBJ1-2,-,TRBD1,TRBV7-9,TGTGCCAGCAGGCCGGGACAGGGCGGCTATGGCTACACCTTC,CASRPGQGGYGYTF
TRBJ1-2,-,-,TRBV2,TGTGCCAGCAGCCCGGAGACCGCGGCGGGGTATGGCTACACCTTC,CASSPETAAGYGYTF
TRBJ1-2,-,TRBD1,TRBV10-3,TGTGCCATCAGTGAGGGGCCGGGACAGGGGATAGTCGACTATGGCTACACCTTC,CAISEGPGQGIVDYGYTF
TRBJ1-6,-,-,TRBV13,TGTGCCAGCAGCCCGAGGGCCCTTTCGGATTCACCCCTCCACTTT,CASSPRALSDSPLHF
TRBJ2-7,-,TRBD2,TRBV9,TGTGCCAGCAGCATTGGACTAGCGGGAGACTACGAGCAGTACTTC,CASSIGLAGDYEQYF
TRBJ1-3,-,-,TRBV29-1,TGCAGCGTTGTCAGAGGCTCTGGAAACACCATATATTTT,CSVVRGSGNTIYF
TRBJ2-1,-,TRBD2,TRBV6-5,TGTGCCAGCACCCGAGCGGGAGTTCAGAATGAGCAGTTCTTC,CASTRAGVQNEQFF
TRBJ2-3,-,TRBD1,TRBV24-1,TGTGCCACCAAGGGACAGGGCACAGATACGCAGTATTTT,CATKGQGTDTQYF
TRBJ2-5,-,TRBD2,TRBV19,TGTGCCACCGCGGGGGTCCAAGAGACCCAGTACTTC,CATAGVQETQYF
TRBJ1-6,-,TRBD1,TRBV7-2,TGTGCCAGCAGCAGCACGGACAGGGTTAATTCACCCCTCCACTTT,CASSSTDRVNSPLHF
TRBJ2-7,-,TRBD2,TRBV6-5,TGTGCCAGCAGTCGTCCTAGCGGGAGCACCGACGAGCAGTACTTC,CASSRPSGSTDEQYF
TRBJ2-1,-,-,TRBV7-2,TGTGCCAGCACCTTTGCTCTAGCGCGTTACAATGAGCAGTTCTTC,CASTFALARYNEQFF
TRBJ2-6,-,-,TRBV28,TGTGCCAGCGGAAAGAGGTTGGCTGGGGCCAACGTCCTGACTTTC,CASGKRLAGANVLTF
TRBJ1-2,-,-,TRBV3-1/TRBV3-2,TGTGCCAGCAGCCAAGTACGGGGGGTTGGTGGCTACACCTTC,CASSQVRGVGGYTF
TRBJ2-1,-,TRBD2,TRBV27,TGTGCCAGCAGTTTGGTGGCGGGAGTGAAGGGGAATGAGCAGTTCTTC,CASSLVAGVKGNEQFF
TRBJ2-7,few,-,TRBV5-1,TGCGCCAGCAGCCCTGACTCGATTTACGAGCAGTACTTC,CASSPDSIYEQYF
TRBJ2-3,once,-,TRBV10-1,TGCGCCAGCAGTCCCGCTGAGGCGGGTACAGATACGCAGTATTTT,CASSPAEAGTDTQYF
TRBJ2-7,few,-,TRBV7-8,TGTGCCAGCAGCCATAACAGGGTCGAGCAGTACTTC,CASSHNRVEQYF
TRBJ2-3,few,TRBD2,TRBV11-2,TGTGCCAGCAGATGGGGACTAGATACAGATACGCAGTATTTT,CASRWGLDTDTQYF
TRBJ1-4,-,TRBD1,TRBV2,TGTGCCAGCAGTGATGATGGGACAGGGTCCTCCGAGGTGTTTTTT,CASSDDGTGSSEVFF
TRBJ2-1,-,TRBD2,TRBV13,TGTGCCAGCAGCCCTGGACTAGGCCTAGATGAGCAGTTCTTC,CASSPGLGLDEQFF
TRBJ2-6,-,-,TRBV7-3,TGTGCCAGCAGCTCCCCGACAGCTGGGGCCAACGTCCTGACTTTC,CASSSPTAGANVLTF
TRBJ1-3,-,-,TRBV30,TGTGCCTGGAGTGATACAGGGACTAGGAGCTCTGGAAACACCATATATTTT,CAWSDTGTRSSGNTIYF
TRBJ2-5,-,TRBD2,TRBV11-2,TGTGCCAGCAGCCATTATACTAGCGGGAGTGAGACCCAGTACTTC,CASSHYTSGSETQYF
TRBJ2-1,-,-,TRBV6-4,TGTGCCAGCAGTGCAGGGTACACCTACAATGAGCAGTTCTTC,CASSAGYTYNEQFF
TRBJ1-5,-,-,TRBV27,TGTGCCAGCAGTTTATCGATAAGCAGGGGACGCAATCAGCCCCAGCATTTT,CASSLSISRGRNQPQHF
TRBJ1-1,-,-,TRBV28,TGTGCCAGCAGTCCCCCCGGCCAGGGGCTATATCACACTGAAGCTTTCTTT,CASSPPGQGLYHTEAFF
TRBJ2-7,-,TRBD2,TRBV6-5,TGTGCCAGCAGCCTTAGCGGGAGGGCTTCCGAGCAGTACTTC,CASSLSGRASEQYF
TRBJ2-7,-,-,TRBV3-1/TRBV3-2,TGTGCCAGCAGCCAAGGGTCAGAATTGTACGAGCAGTACTTC,CASSQGSELYEQYF
TRBJ1-4,-,TRBD1,TRBV5-4,TGTGCCAGCAGCTTGGGGGGGGACAGTTTTAATGAAAAACTGTTTTTT,CASSLGGDSFNEKLFF
TRBJ1-6,-,-,TRBV7-2,TGTGCCAGCAGCGCACACCCTTATAATTCACCCCTCCACTTT,CASSAHPYNSPLHF
TRBJ1-6,once,-,TRBV7-2,TGTGCCAGCAGCTCATGGGCAGCCAATAATTCACCCCTCCACTTT,CASSSWAANNSPLHF
TRBJ1-2,-,-,TRBV18,TGTGCCAGCTCACCCCGGGAGGGTTTAGATGGCTACACCTTC,CASSPREGLDGYTF
TRBJ1-2,-,TRBD1,TRBV12-3/TRBV12-4,TGTGCCAGCACCCTCGGGACAGGCTATGGCTACACCTTC,CASTLGTGYGYTF
TRBJ1-1,few,TRBD1,TRBV3-1/TRBV3-2,TGTGCCAGCAGCCAAGTGTCGGGACGACAGGGCAAAGCTTTCTTT,CASSQVSGRQGKAFF
TRBJ2-1,once,TRBD2,TRBV29-1,TGCAGCGTTGAAGGGCTAGCGGGAGTCAATGAGCAGTTCTTC,CSVEGLAGVNEQFF
TRBJ2-3,-,-,TRBV30,TGTGCCTGGAGTCGGAGGGAGACAGATACGCAGTATTTT,CAWSRRETDTQYF
TRBJ1-5,-,-,TRBV24-1,TGTGCCACCAGTGACCCGTCACGGGATAGCAATCAGCCCCAGCATTTT,CATSDPSRDSNQPQHF
TRBJ2-3,-,TRBD2,TRBV5-1,TGCGCCAGCAGCCTAAAACTAGCGGGAGGGAGCACAGATACGCAGTATTTT,CASSLKLAGGSTDTQYF
TRBJ1-2,few,TRBD1,TRBV10-1,TGCGCCACCCCAGGGGGCTCCTATGGCTACACCTTC,CATPGGSYGYTF
TRBJ1-3,-,-,TRBV16,TGTGCCAGCAGCCTCGCAAGTAGCGGAAACACCATATATTTT,CASSLASSGNTIYF
TRBJ1-4,-,-,TRBV5-1,TGCGCCAGCGCCCCTTCGGGGGGGCTTAATGAAAAACTGTTTTTT,CASAPSGGLNEKLFF
TRBJ2-6,-,-,TRBV24-1,TGTGCCACCAGTGATCCCCTCGGGGGTGGGGCCAACGTCCTGACTTTC,CATSDPLGGGANVLTF
TRBJ2-1,-,-,TRBV3-1/TRBV3-2,TGTGCCAGCAGCCAAGAGCTAGCAGTGAACAATGAGCAGTTCTTC,CASSQELAVNNEQFF
TRBJ2-1,-,TRBD2,TRBV9,TGTGCCAGCAGCGGGACTAGCGGGAGGGGGAATGAGCAGTTCTTC,CASSGTSGRGNEQFF